This T cell receptor (beta chain) was captured in a study of Graves' ophthalmopathy and Graves' hyperthyroidism. The V gene end was trimmed by 5 bases and the J gene end by 4 bases; junction bases not matched to a gene: 3. The germline CDR1 and CDR2 sequences are LNHNV and YYDKDF (reference sequence). CDR3 size: 13 residues. The authors amplified TCR beta CDR3 regions, and they did so from RNA transcripts for repertoire sequencing. RT-PCR was first run with HTBI primers, then multiplex PCR in a second round. TCRdb independently ran MiXCR on the multiplex PCR reads; one entry per CDR3 protein. Of about 550,000 distinct CDR3 sequences in the sample, under 40% were seen once.

The chain has TRBV15 and TRBJ2-3; 7 positions agree with TRBD2. The sequenced sample consisted of peripheral blood or thyroid tissue (not recorded which). This sequence was found in an adult man with Graves' hyperthyroidism. CDR3 protein: CATSGRAPDTQYF. In nucleotides, the CDR3 is TGTGCCACCAGCGGGAGGGCCCCAGATACGCAGTATTTT.